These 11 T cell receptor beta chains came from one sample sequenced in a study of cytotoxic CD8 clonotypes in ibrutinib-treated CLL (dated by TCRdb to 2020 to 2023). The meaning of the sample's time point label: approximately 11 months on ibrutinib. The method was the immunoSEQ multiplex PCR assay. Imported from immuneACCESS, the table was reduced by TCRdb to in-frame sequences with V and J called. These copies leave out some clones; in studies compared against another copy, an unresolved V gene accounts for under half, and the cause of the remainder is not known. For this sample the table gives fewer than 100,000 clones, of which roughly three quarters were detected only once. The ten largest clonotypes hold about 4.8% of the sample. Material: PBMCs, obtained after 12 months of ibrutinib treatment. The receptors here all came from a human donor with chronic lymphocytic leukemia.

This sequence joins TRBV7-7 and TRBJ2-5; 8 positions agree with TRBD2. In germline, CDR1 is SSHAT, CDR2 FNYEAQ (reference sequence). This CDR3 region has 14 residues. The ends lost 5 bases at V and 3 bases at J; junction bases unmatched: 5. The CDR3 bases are TGTGCCAGCAGCCCCCAAGCGGGAGAAGAGACCCAGTACTTC. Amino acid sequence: CASSPQAGEETQYF.

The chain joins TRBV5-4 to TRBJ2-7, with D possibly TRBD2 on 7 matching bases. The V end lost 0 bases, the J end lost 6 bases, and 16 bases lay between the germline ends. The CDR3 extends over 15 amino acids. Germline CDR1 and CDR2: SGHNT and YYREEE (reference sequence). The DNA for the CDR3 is TGTGCCAGCAGCTTGGTGGTCGGGGGGCCGGGCGAGCAGTACTTC. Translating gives CASSLVVGGPGEQYF.

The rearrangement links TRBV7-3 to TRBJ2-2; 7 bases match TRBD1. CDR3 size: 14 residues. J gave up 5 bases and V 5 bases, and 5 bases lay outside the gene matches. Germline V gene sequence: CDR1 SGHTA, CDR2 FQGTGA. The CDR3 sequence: CASSQGGGTGELFF. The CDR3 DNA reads TGTGCCAGCAGCCAAGGGGGCGGAACCGGGGAGCTGTTTTTT.

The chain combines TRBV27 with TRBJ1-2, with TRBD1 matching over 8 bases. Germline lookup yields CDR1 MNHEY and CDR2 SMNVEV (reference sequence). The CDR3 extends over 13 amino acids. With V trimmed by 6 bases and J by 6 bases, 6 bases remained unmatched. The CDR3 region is CASSRTGTHGYTF. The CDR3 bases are TGTGCCAGCAGCCGGACAGGGACACATGGCTACACCTTC.

The CDR3 reads CASSELQETQYF. Written as DNA, the CDR3 is TGTGCCAGCAGTGAACTCCAAGAGACCCAGTACTTC. V usage is TRBV2 and J usage is TRBJ2-5; no firm D call. This CDR3 has 12 amino acids. From germline, CDR1 is SNHLY and CDR2 FYNNEI. The V gene lost 2 bases and the J gene lost 1 base, with 2 bases spanning the gap.

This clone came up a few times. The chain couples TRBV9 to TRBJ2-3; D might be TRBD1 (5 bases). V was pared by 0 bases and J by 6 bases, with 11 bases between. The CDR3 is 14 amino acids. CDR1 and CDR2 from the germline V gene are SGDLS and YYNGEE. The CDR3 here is CASSVAGAGDTQYF. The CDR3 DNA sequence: TGTGCCAGCAGCGTAGCTGGGGCCGGGGATACGCAGTATTTT.

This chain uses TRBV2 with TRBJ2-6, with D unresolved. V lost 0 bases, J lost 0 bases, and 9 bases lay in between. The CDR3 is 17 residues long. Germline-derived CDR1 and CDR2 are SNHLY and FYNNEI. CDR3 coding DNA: TGTGCCAGCAGTGAAGCGCCCCGGCCCTCTGGGGCCAACGTCCTGACTTTC. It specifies CASSEAPRPSGANVLTF.

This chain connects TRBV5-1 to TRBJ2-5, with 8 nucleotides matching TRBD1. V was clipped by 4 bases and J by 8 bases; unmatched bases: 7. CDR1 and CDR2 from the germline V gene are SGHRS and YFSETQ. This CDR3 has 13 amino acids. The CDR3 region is CASSGDRKATQYF. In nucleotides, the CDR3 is TGCGCCAGCAGCGGGGACAGGAAGGCAACCCAGTACTTC.

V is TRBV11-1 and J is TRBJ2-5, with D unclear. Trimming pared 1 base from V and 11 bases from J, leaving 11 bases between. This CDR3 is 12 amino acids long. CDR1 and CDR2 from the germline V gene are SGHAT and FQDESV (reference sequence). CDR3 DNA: TGTGCCAGCAGCTTAGAAGGGCGAGAGCAGTACTTC. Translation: CASSLEGREQYF.

CDR3 sequence: CASTPQGPTAKNIQYF. In nucleotides, the CDR3 is TGTGCCAGTACCCCACAGGGGCCCACAGCCAAAAACATTCAGTACTTC. The chain is built from TRBV19 and TRBJ2-4, with 7 bases aligning to TRBD1. CDR3 size: 16 residues. The trim removed 7 bases at V and 0 bases at J, leaving 9 bases unmatched. Germline V lookup: CDR1 LNHDA, CDR2 SQIVND (reference sequence).

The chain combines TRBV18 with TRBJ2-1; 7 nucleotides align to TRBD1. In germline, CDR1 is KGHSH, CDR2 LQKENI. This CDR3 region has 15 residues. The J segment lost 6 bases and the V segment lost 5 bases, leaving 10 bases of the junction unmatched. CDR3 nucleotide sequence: TGTGCCAGCTCAGAACAGGGGCCCAATGGCAATGAGCAGTTCTTC. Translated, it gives CASSEQGPNGNEQFF.